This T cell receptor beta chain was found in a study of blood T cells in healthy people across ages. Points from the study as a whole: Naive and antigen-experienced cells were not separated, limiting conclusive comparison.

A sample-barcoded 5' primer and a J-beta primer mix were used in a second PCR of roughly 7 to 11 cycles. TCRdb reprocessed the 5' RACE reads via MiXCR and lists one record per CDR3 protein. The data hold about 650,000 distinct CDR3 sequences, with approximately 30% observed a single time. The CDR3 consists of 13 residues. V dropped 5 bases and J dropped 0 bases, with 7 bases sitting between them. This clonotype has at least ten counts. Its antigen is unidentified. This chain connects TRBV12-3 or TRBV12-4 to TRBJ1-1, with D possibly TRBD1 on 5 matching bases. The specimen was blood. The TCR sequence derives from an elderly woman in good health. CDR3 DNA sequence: TGTGCCAGCAGTGGGACCGTGAACACTGAAGCTTTCTTT. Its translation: CASSGTVNTEAFF.